This TCR beta chain is from a study of control samples from healthy donors and cancer patients. V dropped 6 bases and J dropped 1 base, with 12 bases sitting between them. CDR1 is LGHDT, CDR2 YNNKEL, per germline (reference sequence). The CDR3 totals 14 residues. Generated by immunoSEQ multiplex PCR, the TCRdb table keeps only in-frame clones and is missing some. Among over 65,000 clones listed, roughly 89% were seen once. Source material: PBMCs. The chain links TRBV3-1 (or the pseudogene TRBV3-2) to TRBJ1-2; D is perhaps TRBD1 (5 bases). The TCR originated in a woman in her fifties or sixties with colorectal cancer. The CDR3 DNA reads as TGTGCCAGCAGACGACTCGACAGTAACTATGGCTACACCTTC. Translating it yields CASRRLDSNYGYTF.